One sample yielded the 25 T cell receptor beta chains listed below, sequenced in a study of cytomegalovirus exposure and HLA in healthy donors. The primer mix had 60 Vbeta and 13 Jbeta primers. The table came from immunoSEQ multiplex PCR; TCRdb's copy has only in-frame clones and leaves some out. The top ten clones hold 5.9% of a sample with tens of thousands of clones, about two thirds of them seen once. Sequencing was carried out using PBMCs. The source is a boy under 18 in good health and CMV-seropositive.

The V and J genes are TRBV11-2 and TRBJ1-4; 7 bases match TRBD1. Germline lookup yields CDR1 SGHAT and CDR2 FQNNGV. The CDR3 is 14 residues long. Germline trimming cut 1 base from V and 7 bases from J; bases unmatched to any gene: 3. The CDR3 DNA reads TGTGCCAGCAGCTTAGTATGGGACAGTGAAAAACTGTTTTTT. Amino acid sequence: CASSLVWDSEKLFF.

CDR3 nucleotide sequence: TGTGCCAGCAGTTACTCGAGGATCACAGATACGCAGTATTTT. Amino acid sequence: CASSYSRITDTQYF. This sequence joins TRBV6-6 and TRBJ2-3; no clear D gene. V was clipped by 0 bases and J by 2 bases, with 6 bases between them. The CDR3 totals 14 residues. Germline lookup yields CDR1 MNHNY and CDR2 SVGAGI (reference sequence).

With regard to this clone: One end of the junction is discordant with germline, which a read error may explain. The CDR3 spells CASSGDSYGYPF. The DNA of the CDR3 is TGTGCCAGCAGTGGTGACAGCTATGGCTACCCCTTC. This chain links TRBV6-1 with TRBJ1-2; D may be TRBD1 (5 bases). The CDR3 length is 12 residues. Germline V gives CDR1 MNHNS, CDR2 SASEGT.

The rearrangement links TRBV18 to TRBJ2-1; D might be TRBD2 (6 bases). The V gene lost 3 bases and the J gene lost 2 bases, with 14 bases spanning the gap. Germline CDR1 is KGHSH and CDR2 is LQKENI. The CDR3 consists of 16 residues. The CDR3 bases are TGTGCCAGCTCACCCCTCGGGGCGGGGACCTACAATGAGCAGTTCTTC. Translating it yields CASSPLGAGTYNEQFF.

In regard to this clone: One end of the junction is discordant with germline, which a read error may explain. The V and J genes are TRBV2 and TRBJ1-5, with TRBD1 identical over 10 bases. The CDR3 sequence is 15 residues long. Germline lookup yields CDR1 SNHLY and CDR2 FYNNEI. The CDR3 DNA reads TGTGCCAGCAGTCGGGACAGGGGAAATGGTCAGCCCCAGAATTTT. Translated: CASSRDRGNGQPQNF. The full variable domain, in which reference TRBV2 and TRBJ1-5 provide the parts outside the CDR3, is EPEVTQTPSHQVTQMGQEVILRCVPISNHLYFYWYRQILGQKVEFLVSFYNNEISEKSEIFDDQFSVERPDGSNFTLKIRSTKLEDSAMYFCASSRDRGNGQPQNFGDGTRLSIL.

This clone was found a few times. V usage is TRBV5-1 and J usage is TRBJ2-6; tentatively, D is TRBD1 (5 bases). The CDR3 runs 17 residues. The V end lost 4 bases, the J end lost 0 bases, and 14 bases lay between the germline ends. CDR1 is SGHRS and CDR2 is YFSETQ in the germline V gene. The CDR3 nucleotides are TGCGCCAGCAGCCCTAAGACCGACAGCTCTGGGGCCAACGTCCTGACTTTC. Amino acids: CASSPKTDSSGANVLTF. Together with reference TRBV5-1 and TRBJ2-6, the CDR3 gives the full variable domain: KAGVTQTPRYLIKTRGQQVTLSCSPISGHRSVSWYQQTPGQGLQFLFEYFSETQRNKGNFPGRFSGRQFSNSRSEMNVSTLELGDSALYLCASSPKTDSSGANVLTFGAGSRLTVL.

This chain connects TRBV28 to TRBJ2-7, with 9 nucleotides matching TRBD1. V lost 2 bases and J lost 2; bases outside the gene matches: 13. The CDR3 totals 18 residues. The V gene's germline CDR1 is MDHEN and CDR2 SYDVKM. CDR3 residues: CASSLGRGQGRYPYEQYF. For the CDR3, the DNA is TGTGCCAGCAGTTTAGGTCGGGGACAGGGAAGGTATCCCTACGAGCAGTACTTC.

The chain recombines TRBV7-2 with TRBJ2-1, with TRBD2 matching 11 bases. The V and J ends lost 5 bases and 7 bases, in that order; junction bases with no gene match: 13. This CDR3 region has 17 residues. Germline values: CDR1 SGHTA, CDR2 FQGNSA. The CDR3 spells CASSAPLAGGPRNEQFF. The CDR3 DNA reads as TGTGCCAGCAGCGCCCCTTTAGCGGGAGGGCCGCGGAATGAGCAGTTCTTC.

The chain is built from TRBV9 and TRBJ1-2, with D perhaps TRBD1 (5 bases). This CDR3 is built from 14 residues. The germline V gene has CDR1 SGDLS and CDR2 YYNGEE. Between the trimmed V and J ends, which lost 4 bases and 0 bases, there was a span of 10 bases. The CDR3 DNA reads TGTGCCAGCAGCACCGGGACTACTAACTATGGCTACACCTTC. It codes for CASSTGTTNYGYTF.

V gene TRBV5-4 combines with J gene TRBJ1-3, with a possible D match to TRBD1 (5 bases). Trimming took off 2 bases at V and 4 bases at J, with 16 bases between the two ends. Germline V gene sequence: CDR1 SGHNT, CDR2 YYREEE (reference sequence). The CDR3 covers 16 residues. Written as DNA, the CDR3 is TGTGCCAGCAGCTTCTTCTCAGGGATTGAAGGAAACACCATATATTTT. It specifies CASSFFSGIEGNTIYF.

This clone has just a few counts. The CDR3: CASSQGLSPSMREQYF. CDR3 DNA sequence: TGTGCCAGCAGCCAGGGACTTTCCCCAAGTATGCGCGAGCAGTACTTC. The V gene is TRBV7-2, the J gene TRBJ2-7; possible D gene TRBD2, 6 bases. Germline V gene sequence: CDR1 SGHTA, CDR2 FQGNSA. The V end was cut by 5 bases, the J end by 6 bases, with 23 bases between. This CDR3 comprises 16 residues.

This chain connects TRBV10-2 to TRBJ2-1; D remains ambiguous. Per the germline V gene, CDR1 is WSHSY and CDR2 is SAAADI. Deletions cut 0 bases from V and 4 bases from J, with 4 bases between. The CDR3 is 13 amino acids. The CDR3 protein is CASSESLYNEQFF. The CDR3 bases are TGCGCCAGCAGTGAGTCCCTTTACAATGAGCAGTTCTTC.

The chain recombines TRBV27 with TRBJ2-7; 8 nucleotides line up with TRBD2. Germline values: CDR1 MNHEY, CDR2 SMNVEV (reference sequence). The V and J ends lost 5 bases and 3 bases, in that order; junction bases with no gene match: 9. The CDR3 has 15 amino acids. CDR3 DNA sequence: TGTGCCAGCAGTCCAAGCGGGGGAGGATACTACGAGCAGTACTTC. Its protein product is CASSPSGGGYYEQYF.

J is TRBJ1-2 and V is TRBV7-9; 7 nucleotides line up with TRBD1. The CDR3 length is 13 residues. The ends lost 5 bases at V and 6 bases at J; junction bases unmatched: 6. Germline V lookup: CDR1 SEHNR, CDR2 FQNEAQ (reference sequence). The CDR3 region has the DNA TGTGCCAGCAGCACACCCACAGGGGATGGCTACACCTTC. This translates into CASSTPTGDGYTF.

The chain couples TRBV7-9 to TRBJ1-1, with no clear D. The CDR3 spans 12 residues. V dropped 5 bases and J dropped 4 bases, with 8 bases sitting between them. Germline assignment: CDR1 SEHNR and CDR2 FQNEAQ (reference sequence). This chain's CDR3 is CASSKETTEAFF. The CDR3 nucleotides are TGTGCCAGCAGCAAGGAGACCACTGAAGCTTTCTTT.

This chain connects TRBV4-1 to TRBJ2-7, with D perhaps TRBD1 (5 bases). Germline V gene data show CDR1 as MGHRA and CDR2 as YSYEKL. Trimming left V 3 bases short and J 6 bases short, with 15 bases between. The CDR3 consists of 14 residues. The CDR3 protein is CASSQQGSGGEQYF. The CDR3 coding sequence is TGCGCCAGCAGCCAGCAGGGCTCAGGCGGCGAGCAGTACTTC.

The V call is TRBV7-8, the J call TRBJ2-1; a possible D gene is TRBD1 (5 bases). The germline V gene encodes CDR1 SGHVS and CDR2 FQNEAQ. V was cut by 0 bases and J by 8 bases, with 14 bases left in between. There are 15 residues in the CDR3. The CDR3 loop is CASSLASAGIDEQFF. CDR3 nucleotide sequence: TGTGCCAGCAGCTTAGCGTCGGCAGGGATCGATGAGCAGTTCTTC.

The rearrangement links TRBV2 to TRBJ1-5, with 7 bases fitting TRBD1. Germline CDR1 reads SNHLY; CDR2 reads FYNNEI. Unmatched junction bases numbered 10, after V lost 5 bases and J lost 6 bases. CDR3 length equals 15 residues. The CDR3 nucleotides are TGTGCCAGCAGTAGCGAGGGGGCGACGGTTCAGCCCCAGCATTTT. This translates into CASSSEGATVQPQHF.

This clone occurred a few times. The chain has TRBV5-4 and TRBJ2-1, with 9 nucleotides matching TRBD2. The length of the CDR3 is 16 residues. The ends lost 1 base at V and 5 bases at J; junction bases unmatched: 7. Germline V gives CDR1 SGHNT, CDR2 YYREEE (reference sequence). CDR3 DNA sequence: TGTGCCAGCAGCTTGAGAGCGGGAGGTGTTAACAATGAGCAGTTCTTC. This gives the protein CASSLRAGGVNNEQFF.

This CDR3 is CASSAGQQYEQYF. CDR3 DNA sequence: TGTGCCAGCAGCGCTGGACAGCAGTACGAGCAGTACTTC. The chain carries TRBV6-1 and TRBJ2-7; a possible D gene is TRBD1 (6 bases). V shed 6 bases and J shed 4 bases, with 13 bases lying between them. The CDR3 totals 13 residues. Per germline, CDR1 MNHNS and CDR2 SASEGT.

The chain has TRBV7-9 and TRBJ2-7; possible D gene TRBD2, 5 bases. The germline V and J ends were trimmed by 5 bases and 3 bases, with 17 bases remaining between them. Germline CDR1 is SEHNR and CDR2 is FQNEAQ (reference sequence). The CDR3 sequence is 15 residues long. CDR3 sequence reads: CASSHGDPHIYEQYF. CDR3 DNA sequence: TGTGCCAGCAGCCACGGGGATCCCCACATCTACGAGCAGTACTTC.

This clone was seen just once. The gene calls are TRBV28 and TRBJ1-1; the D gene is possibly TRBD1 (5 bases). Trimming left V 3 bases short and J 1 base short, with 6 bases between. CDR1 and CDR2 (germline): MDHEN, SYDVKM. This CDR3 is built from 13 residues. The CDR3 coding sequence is TGTGCCAGCAGTTTTGGACAGAACACTGAAGCTTTCTTT. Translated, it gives CASSFGQNTEAFF.

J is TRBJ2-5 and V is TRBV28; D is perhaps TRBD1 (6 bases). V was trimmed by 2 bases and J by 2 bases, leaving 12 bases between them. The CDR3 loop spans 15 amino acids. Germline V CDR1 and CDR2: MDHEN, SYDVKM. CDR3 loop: CASSLPGQQQETQYF. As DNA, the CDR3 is TGTGCCAGCAGTTTACCAGGACAGCAGCAAGAGACCCAGTACTTC.

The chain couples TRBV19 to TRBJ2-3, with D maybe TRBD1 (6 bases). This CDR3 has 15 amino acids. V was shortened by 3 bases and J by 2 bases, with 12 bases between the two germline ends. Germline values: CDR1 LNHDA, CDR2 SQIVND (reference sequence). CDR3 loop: CASSIRGSLTDTQYF. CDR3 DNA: TGTGCCAGTAGTATTAGGGGGAGCCTCACAGATACGCAGTATTTT. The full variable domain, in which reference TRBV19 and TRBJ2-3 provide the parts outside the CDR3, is DGGITQSPKYLFRKEGQNVTLSCEQNLNHDAMYWYRQDPGQGLRLIYYSQIVNDFQKGDIAEGYSVSREKKESFPLTVTSAQKNPTAFYLCASSIRGSLTDTQYFGPGTRLTVL.

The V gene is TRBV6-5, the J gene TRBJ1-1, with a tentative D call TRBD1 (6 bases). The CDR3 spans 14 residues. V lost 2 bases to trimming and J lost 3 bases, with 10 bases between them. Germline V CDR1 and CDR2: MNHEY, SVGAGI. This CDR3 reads CASSYTGRDTEAFF. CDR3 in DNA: TGTGCCAGCAGTTACACAGGGAGGGACACTGAAGCTTTCTTT.